Shown below are 13 T cell receptor beta chains from a single sample sequenced in a study of blood T cell repertoires in COVID-19. TCRdb keeps only in-frame clones here, not all; method: immunoSEQ multiplex PCR. This table holds about 250,000 clones, around 88% found once. Sequencing used peripheral blood. The receptors shown here come from a man older than 75 with acute or convalescent COVID-19.

V usage is TRBV6-5 and J usage is TRBJ1-1; weak D call: TRBD1 (5 bases). Deletions cut 5 bases from V and 7 bases from J, with 11 bases between. The germline V gene has CDR1 MNHEY and CDR2 SVGAGI. The CDR3 length is 12 residues. For the CDR3, the DNA is TGTGCCAGCAGTCCTCAAGACAGTGAAGCTTTCTTT. Translating gives CASSPQDSEAFF.

The chain employs TRBV28 and TRBJ1-1; TRBD1 matches at 7 bases. Trimming removed 7 bases from V and 1 base from J; junction bases left unmatched: 6. The CDR3 runs to 14 residues. Germline CDR1 and CDR2: MDHEN and SYDVKM. The CDR3 loop reads CASIQGGGNTEAFF. CDR3 bases: TGTGCCAGCATCCAGGGGGGCGGGAACACTGAAGCTTTCTTT. The complete variable domain, with remaining parts taken from reference TRBV28 and TRBJ1-1, reads DVKVTQSSRYLVKRTGEKVFLECVQDMDHENMFWYRQDPGLGLRLIYFSYDVKMKEKGDIPEGYSVSREKKERFSLILESASTNQTSMYLCASIQGGGNTEAFFGQGTRLTVV.

This chain joins TRBV6-5 and TRBJ1-1; tentative D call: TRBD1 (6 bases). CDR1 is MNHEY, CDR2 SVGAGI, per germline. The CDR3 has 14 residues. V was shortened by 4 bases and J by 11 bases, with 20 bases between the two germline ends. As DNA, the CDR3 is TGTGCCAGCAGTTCCCCCGCTGCAGGGGTCCGGGCTTTCTTT. Translated: CASSSPAAGVRAFF.

The chain has TRBV6-5 and TRBJ2-1; 10 positions match TRBD2. The germline V gene encodes CDR1 MNHEY and CDR2 SVGAGI. V shed 6 bases and J 7 bases; nucleotides not matched to a gene: 3. The CDR3 runs 13 residues. The CDR3 region has the DNA TGTGCCAGCAGACAGACTAGCGGGAATGAGCAGTTCTTC. It encodes CASRQTSGNEQFF.

This rearrangement joins TRBV5-4 to TRBJ1-1; D is perhaps TRBD1 (6 bases). The V gene's germline CDR1 is SGHNT and CDR2 YYREEE (reference sequence). This CDR3 spans 16 amino acids. V was trimmed by 0 bases and J by 2 bases, leaving 14 bases between them. The chain's CDR3 is CASSLVYRVGNTEAFF. CDR3 in DNA: TGTGCCAGCAGCTTGGTCTACAGGGTGGGAAACACTGAAGCTTTCTTT.

The chain couples TRBV7-2 to TRBJ1-5; 8 bases align to TRBD1. V was pared by 1 base and J by 7 bases, with 6 bases of the junction left unmatched. The CDR3 totals 15 residues. The V gene's germline CDR1 is SGHTA and CDR2 FQGNSA. In nucleotides, the CDR3 is TGTGCCAGCAGCTTAGTTGGGTCAGGGGGCCAGCCCCAGCATTTT. It encodes CASSLVGSGGQPQHF.

The rearrangement uses TRBV6-1 and TRBJ2-7, with 8 positions matching TRBD1. The CDR3 sequence is 16 residues long. Trimming took 2 bases from V and 1 from J; bases not matched to a gene: 7. Germline V gene data show CDR1 as MNHNS and CDR2 as SASEGT. The CDR3 DNA reads as TGTGCCAGCAGTGAACAGGGACAGGTGTATTCCTACGAGCAGTACTTC. It specifies CASSEQGQVYSYEQYF.

J is TRBJ1-1 and V is TRBV29-1; unclear D gene. CDR1 is SQVTM and CDR2 is ANQGSEA in the germline V gene. The V end was cut by 4 bases, the J end by 11 bases, with 14 bases between. The CDR3 runs 11 residues. The CDR3 region is CSVVPSSRAFF. CDR3 bases: TGCAGCGTTGTTCCCAGCTCTAGGGCTTTCTTT. The full variable domain, its missing parts supplied by reference TRBV29-1 and TRBJ1-1, is SAVISQKPSRDICQRGTSLTIQCQVDSQVTMMFWYRQQPGQSLTLIATANQGSEATYESGFVIDKFPISRPNLTFSTLTVSNMSPEDSSIYLCSVVPSSRAFFGQGTRLTVV.

The V call is TRBV2, the J call TRBJ1-1; no firm D call. CDR1 SNHLY and CDR2 FYNNEI come from the germline V gene. The CDR3 consists of 15 residues. V was shortened by 0 bases and J by 4 bases, with 12 bases between the two germline ends. CDR3 amino acids: CASSEAVQVGTEAFF. The CDR3 DNA is TGTGCCAGCAGTGAAGCGGTGCAGGTGGGCACTGAAGCTTTCTTT.

This chain joins TRBV2 and TRBJ1-6; 7 bases align to TRBD1. J gave up 9 bases and V 7 bases, and 6 bases lay outside the gene matches. The CDR3 has 13 amino acids. Germline-derived CDR1 and CDR2 are SNHLY and FYNNEI. CDR3 loop: CASTDRLPSPLHF. The DNA for the CDR3 is TGTGCCAGCACGGACAGGTTACCTTCACCCCTCCACTTT.

This chain links TRBV6-6 with TRBJ2-5, with 8 bases matching TRBD1. V lost 6 bases and J lost 4; bases outside the gene matches: 13. CDR1 is MNHNY and CDR2 is SVGAGI in the germline V gene (reference sequence). The length of the CDR3 is 16 residues. In DNA form, the CDR3 reads TGTGCCAGCAGCTCCGGGGGCAGGGGGCGCGGAGAGACCCAGTACTTC. It codes for CASSSGGRGRGETQYF.

The genes are TRBV20-1 and TRBJ1-1, with a tentative D call TRBD1 (5 bases). From germline, CDR1 is DFQATT and CDR2 SNEGSKA (reference sequence). CDR3 size: 11 residues. V dropped 2 bases and J dropped 12 bases, with 13 bases sitting between them. CDR3 sequence: CSARTGEGTFF. In DNA, the CDR3 is TGCAGTGCTAGAACAGGCGAAGGTACTTTCTTT.

The chain recombines TRBV5-1 with TRBJ1-2; weak D call: TRBD1 (5 bases). This CDR3 has 14 amino acids. V lost 4 bases to trimming and J lost 5 bases, with 15 bases between them. Germline V gene data show CDR1 as SGHRS and CDR2 as YFSETQ. The CDR3 DNA follows: TGCGCCAGCAGCCCTACGACAGTCGAGTATGGCTACACCTTC. Translation gives CASSPTTVEYGYTF.